The 3 T cell receptor beta chains below were found in one sample sequenced in a study of blood T cell repertoires in COVID-19. Generated by immunoSEQ multiplex PCR, the TCRdb table keeps only in-frame clones and is missing some. The profile shows roughly 100,000 clones, around four fifths of them singletons. The sample comprised peripheral blood. The receptor source for this set is a woman older than 75 with acute or convalescent COVID-19.

The chain links TRBV4-2 to TRBJ2-7, with a tentative D call TRBD2 (6 bases). Trimming took 3 bases from V and 2 from J, leaving 17 bases between them. The CDR3 length is 16 residues. The V gene's germline CDR1 is LGHNA and CDR2 YNFKEQ. For the CDR3, the DNA is TGTGCCAGCAGCCAGCCCCAAGGGACTCTGACCTACGAGCAGTACTTC. It codes for CASSQPQGTLTYEQYF.

The CDR3 sequence is CASSLGPRTVNQPQHF. In DNA form, the CDR3 reads TGCGCCAGCAGCTTGGGTCCCCGGACAGTCAATCAGCCCCAGCATTTT. This sequence joins TRBV5-1 and TRBJ1-5; the D gene is possibly TRBD1 (6 bases). V shed 0 bases and J shed 3 bases, with 13 bases lying between them. Germline CDR1 and CDR2: SGHRS and YFSETQ. The CDR3 runs to 16 residues.

J is TRBJ2-6 and V is TRBV7-9, with D possibly being TRBD1 (5 bases). The CDR3 is 16 amino acids. V was trimmed by 5 bases and J by 1 base, leaving 12 bases between them. Germline CDR1 SEHNR, CDR2 FQNEAQ (reference sequence). CDR3 residues: CASSLRQTSGANVLTF. DNA of the CDR3: TGTGCCAGCAGCCTAAGACAGACTTCTGGGGCCAACGTCCTGACTTTC.